A single sample is the source of the 24 T cell receptor beta chains below, sequenced in a study. Tregs were sorted as CD4+CD25+CD127-/low cells. A single record per CDR3 protein comes from TCRdb applying MiXCR to the 5' RACE reads. Here the sample spans more than 55,000 distinct CDR3 sequences, less than 25% being singletons. Sequencing used tumor-infiltrating Tregs sorted from the breast tumor. Receptors were obtained from a female donor with breast cancer.

The rearrangement uses TRBV29-1 and TRBJ1-2, with D unclear. The V gene's germline CDR1 is SQVTM and CDR2 ANQGSEA. The CDR3 length is 15 residues. V was pared by 5 bases and J by 4 bases, with 20 bases between. The CDR3: CSVLGSPNRAYGYTF. CDR3 DNA: TGCAGCGTTTTAGGCAGCCCAAATCGGGCCTATGGCTACACCTTC.

As to this clonotype: This could be a read error, since a much larger clone is one nucleotide away. The rearrangement links TRBV7-2 to TRBJ1-5; D is unclear. CDR3 length: 14 residues. Trimming left V 7 bases short and J 0 bases short, with 10 bases between. CDR1 is SGHTA, CDR2 FQGNSA, per germline. The DNA for the CDR3 is TGTGCCAGCACCCCCGATCATAGCAATCAGCCCCAGCATTTT. Translation: CASTPDHSNQPQHF.

CDR3 in DNA: TGCAGTGCTCCGGGCAGGGGTAGCAATCAGCCCCAGCATTTT. Protein: CSAPGRGSNQPQHF. This rearrangement joins TRBV20-1 to TRBJ1-5; maybe TRBD1 (6 bases). There are 14 residues in the CDR3. Germline CDR1 and CDR2: DFQATT and SNEGSKA (reference sequence). The ends were cut back, 5 bases at V and 0 bases at J, with 11 bases in the middle.

This sequence joins TRBV2 and TRBJ1-1; possibly TRBD1 for D (6 bases). CDR1 SNHLY and CDR2 FYNNEI come from the germline V gene. V was pared by 6 bases and J by 3 bases, with 11 bases between. This CDR3 region has 13 residues. CDR3 DNA: TGTGCCAGCAGGAAAGACAGGCACACTGAAGCTTTCTTT. Its protein is CASRKDRHTEAFF.

The chain recombines TRBV4-1 with TRBJ1-5, with 9 bases fitting TRBD1. The CDR3 covers 17 residues. Germline trimming cut 6 bases from V and 3 bases from J; bases unmatched to any gene: 12. Looked up from germline, CDR1 is MGHRA and CDR2 is YSYEKL. The CDR3 sequence is CASRQQQGASPNQPQHF. CDR3 in DNA: TGCGCCAGCAGGCAACAACAGGGGGCCTCTCCCAATCAGCCCCAGCATTTT.

The chain recombines TRBV20-1 with TRBJ1-5; no definite D call. Trimming stripped 1 base from V and 5 bases from J, with 9 bases between. The CDR3 contains 13 residues. Germline loops: CDR1 DFQATT, CDR2 SNEGSKA (reference sequence). CDR3 amino acids: CSARGDFDQPQHF. Written as DNA, the CDR3 is TGCAGTGCTAGAGGCGACTTCGATCAGCCCCAGCATTTT.

As regards this clonotype: A much larger clone sits a single nucleotide away, making a read error possible. This sequence joins TRBV20-1 and TRBJ1-1; D is unclear. The CDR3 sequence is 11 residues long. The germline CDR1 and CDR2 sequences are DFQATT and SNEGSKA (reference sequence). Here the CDR3 reads CCARTNTEAFF. CDR3 coding DNA: TGCTGTGCCAGAACGAACACTGAAGCTTTCTTT.

This clonotype was seen only a few times. The CDR3 DNA is TGTGCCAGCAGTGAAGAAGTTTCCGGGGAGCTGTTTTTT. Encoded protein: CASSEEVSGELFF. The rearrangement joins TRBV2 to TRBJ2-2, with D hard to call. The germline V gene encodes CDR1 SNHLY and CDR2 FYNNEI. The ends were cut back, 1 base at V and 6 bases at J, with 6 bases in the middle. The CDR3 loop spans 13 amino acids.

Worth noting for this clonotype: A much larger clone sits a single nucleotide away, making a read error possible. The chain couples TRBV6-6 to TRBJ1-1; 8 positions match TRBD1. This CDR3 region has 14 residues. Germline V gene data show CDR1 as MNHNY and CDR2 as SVGAGI (reference sequence). This chain's CDR3 is CANSHRGENTEAFF. The CDR3 DNA is TGTGCCAACAGTCACAGGGGGGAGAACACTGAAGCTTTCTTT.

This clonotype has only a few counts. The chain employs TRBV6-1 and TRBJ1-5, with D maybe TRBD1 (5 bases). This CDR3 has 16 amino acids. Germline loops: CDR1 MNHNS, CDR2 SASEGT. V was cut by 1 base and J by 2 bases, with 12 bases left in between. The CDR3 DNA is TGTGCCAGCAGTGAAGGGGGGGGATGGGGCAATCAGCCCCAGCATTTT. Amino acid sequence: CASSEGGGWGNQPQHF.

This clonotype has a handful of counts. V and J are TRBV5-1 and TRBJ2-1; no firm D call. The CDR3 has 14 residues. V was shortened by 3 bases and J by 5 bases, with 12 bases between the two germline ends. From germline, CDR1 is SGHRS and CDR2 YFSETQ. The CDR3 DNA sequence: TGCGCCAGCAGCTCCTCGTCGACTGACAATGAGCAGTTCTTC. Translation gives CASSSSSTDNEQFF. Full variable domain (missing parts from reference TRBV5-1 and TRBJ2-1): KAGVTQTPRYLIKTRGQQVTLSCSPISGHRSVSWYQQTPGQGLQFLFEYFSETQRNKGNFPGRFSGRQFSNSRSEMNVSTLELGDSALYLCASSSSSTDNEQFFGPGTRLTVL.

The chain carries TRBV20-1 and TRBJ1-4; maybe TRBD1 (5 bases). Per the germline V gene, CDR1 is DFQATT and CDR2 is SNEGSKA (reference sequence). The CDR3 is 12 amino acids. The CDR3 loop is CIHQAGHEKLFF. The CDR3 DNA reads TGCATCCACCAGGCGGGGCATGAAAAACTGTTTTTT.

This clonotype was observed a few times. V is TRBV7-2 and J is TRBJ2-6, with unresolved D. This CDR3 contains 15 residues. From germline, CDR1 is SGHTA and CDR2 FQGNSA. V lost 5 bases and J lost 4, with 12 bases in between. In DNA form, the CDR3 reads TGTGCCAGCAGCGCCAGGAGTGTGGGGGCCAACGTCCTGACTTTC. Translated: CASSARSVGANVLTF.

The V gene is TRBV6-2 or TRBV6-3, the J gene TRBJ1-2; 10 positions agree with TRBD1. Per germline, CDR1 MNHEY and CDR2 SVGEGT. The CDR3 is made up of 15 amino acids. The V segment lost 4 bases and the J segment 4 bases; nucleotides outside the gene matches: 6. CDR3 loop: CASSSPTGGFYGYTF. The DNA of the CDR3 is TGTGCCAGCAGTTCCCCGACAGGGGGCTTCTATGGCTACACCTTC.

In its sample, this clonotype was seen many times. The chain joins TRBV5-1 to TRBJ2-5; 12 bases align to TRBD1. Losses at the gene ends were 5 bases for V and 5 bases for J; bases not matched to a gene: 4. This CDR3 is built from 14 residues. The germline V gene has CDR1 SGHRS and CDR2 YFSETQ. As DNA, the CDR3 is TGCGCCAGCAGATGGGGACAGGGGGCTGAGACCCAGTACTTC. Translation gives CASRWGQGAETQYF.

This clonotype has at least ten counts. The V gene is TRBV20-1, the J gene TRBJ1-3, with D uncertain. The CDR3 sequence is 15 residues long. Germline CDR1 and CDR2: DFQATT and SNEGSKA (reference sequence). V lost 3 bases, J lost 4 bases, and 16 bases lay in between. The CDR3 DNA follows: TGCAGTGCTAGGAGTGGGAGCCTCGCGGGAAACACCATATATTTT. This gives the protein CSARSGSLAGNTIYF.

This clonotype occurred many times. The chain employs TRBV7-3 and TRBJ1-2, with 9 bases lining up with TRBD1. Germline trimming cut 4 bases from V and 4 bases from J; bases unmatched to any gene: 1. CDR3 length: 13 amino acids. Germline loops: CDR1 SGHTA, CDR2 FQGTGA. The CDR3 spells CASSSDRGYGYTF. Here the CDR3 DNA reads TGTGCCAGCAGCTCGGACAGGGGCTATGGCTACACCTTC.

There are a few counts of this clonotype. This chain uses TRBV21-1 with TRBJ2-1; TRBD2, the D gene given by the table, was not confirmed from the DNA. TRBV21-1 is annotated as a pseudogene. CDR3 size: 16 residues. This chain's CDR3 is CASSKGGLAGENEQFF. The CDR3 coding sequence is TGTGCCAGCAGCAAAGGGGGACTAGCGGGAGAGAATGAGCAGTTCTTC.

In the case of this clonotype: At one boundary the junction diverges from the germline segment, which might be a read error. The gene calls are TRBV12-3 or TRBV12-4 and TRBJ2-2; 12 bases align to TRBD2. The CDR3 is made up of 16 amino acids. CDR3 protein: CASSLLAGGHGGELLF. CDR3 in DNA: TGTGCCAGCAGTTTACTAGCGGGAGGGCATGGCGGGGAGCTGCTTTTT.

This sequence joins TRBV21-1 and TRBJ2-2; TRBD1, the table's D call, lacks a check against the DNA. TRBV21-1 is an annotated pseudogene. The CDR3 has 18 amino acids. CDR3 coding DNA: TGTGCCAGCAGCACGACACCGGACAGAGACGCTACCTCCGGGGAGCTGTTTTTT. This sequence encodes CASSTTPDRDATSGELFF.

In its sample, this clonotype was seen a few times. The chain uses TRBV6-6 and TRBJ2-2; D is ambiguous. The CDR3 length is 14 residues. Germline V gives CDR1 MNHNY, CDR2 SVGAGI (reference sequence). V was cut by 5 bases and J by 1 base, with 8 bases left in between. Here the CDR3 reads CASSQDGNTGELFF. DNA of the CDR3: TGTGCCAGCAGTCAAGACGGGAACACCGGGGAGCTGTTTTTT.

This rearrangement joins TRBV18 to TRBJ1-2, with D perhaps matching TRBD1 (6 bases). The CDR3 extends over 17 amino acids. V lost 4 bases and J 0 bases, leaving 18 bases between the germline ends. CDR1 KGHSH and CDR2 LQKENI come from the germline V gene. Written as DNA, the CDR3 is TGTGCCAGCTCACTCTCTTTACAGGGCCCGACTAACTATGGCTACACCTTC. It yields the protein CASSLSLQGPTNYGYTF.

This clonotype has just a few counts. This rearrangement joins TRBV5-1 to TRBJ1-5; 7 bases line up with TRBD1. CDR1 SGHRS and CDR2 YFSETQ come from the germline V gene. The CDR3 spans 15 residues. Unmatched junction bases numbered 7, after V lost 2 bases and J lost 5 bases. CDR3 sequence: CASSFDRENDQPQHF. CDR3 nucleotides: TGCGCCAGCAGCTTTGACAGGGAGAATGATCAGCCCCAGCATTTT.

V is TRBV5-1 and J is TRBJ1-2; 7 bases map to TRBD1. From germline, CDR1 is SGHRS and CDR2 YFSETQ. Losses at the gene ends were 4 bases for V and 4 bases for J; bases not matched to a gene: 4. The CDR3 extends over 13 amino acids. The CDR3 loop reads CASSTQGLYGYTF. The CDR3 bases are TGCGCCAGCAGCACACAGGGGCTCTATGGCTACACCTTC. The full variable domain, in which reference TRBV5-1 and TRBJ1-2 provide the parts outside the CDR3, is KAGVTQTPRYLIKTRGQQVTLSCSPISGHRSVSWYQQTPGQGLQFLFEYFSETQRNKGNFPGRFSGRQFSNSRSEMNVSTLELGDSALYLCASSTQGLYGYTFGSGTRLTVV.